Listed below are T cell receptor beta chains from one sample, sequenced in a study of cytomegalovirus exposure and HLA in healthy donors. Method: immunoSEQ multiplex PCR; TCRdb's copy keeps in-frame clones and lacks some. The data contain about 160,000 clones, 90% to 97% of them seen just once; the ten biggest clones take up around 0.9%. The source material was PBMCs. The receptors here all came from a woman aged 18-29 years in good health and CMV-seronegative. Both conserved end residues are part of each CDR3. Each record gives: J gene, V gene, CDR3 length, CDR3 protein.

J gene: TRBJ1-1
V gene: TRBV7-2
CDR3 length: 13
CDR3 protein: CASSSSLNTEAFF

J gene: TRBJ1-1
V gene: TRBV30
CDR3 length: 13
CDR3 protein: CAWSSDKNTEAFF

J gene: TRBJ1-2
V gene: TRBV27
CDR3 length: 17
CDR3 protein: CASSFLGDRGSRDGYTF

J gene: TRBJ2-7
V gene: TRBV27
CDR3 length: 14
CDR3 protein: CASGRDKNLYEQYF

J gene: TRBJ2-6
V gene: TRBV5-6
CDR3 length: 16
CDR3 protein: CASSYGLRSGANVLTF

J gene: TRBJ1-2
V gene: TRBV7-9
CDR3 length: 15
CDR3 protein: CASSLEVGQIYGYTF

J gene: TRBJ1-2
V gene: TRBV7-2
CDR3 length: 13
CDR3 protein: CASSLDGSRGYTF

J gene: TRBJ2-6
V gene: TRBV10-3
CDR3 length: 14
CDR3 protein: CAISAGFGANVLTF

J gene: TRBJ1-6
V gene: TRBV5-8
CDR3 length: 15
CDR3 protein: CASSLATRDDSPLHF

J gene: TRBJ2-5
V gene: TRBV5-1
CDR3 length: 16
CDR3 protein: CASSLVPSTGIETQYF

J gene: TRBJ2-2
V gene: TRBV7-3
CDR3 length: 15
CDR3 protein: CASSPGTENTGELFF

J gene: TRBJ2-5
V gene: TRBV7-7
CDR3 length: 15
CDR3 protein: CASSLALDRLETQYF

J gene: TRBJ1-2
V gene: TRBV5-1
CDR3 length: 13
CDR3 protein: CASSQTDRYGYTF

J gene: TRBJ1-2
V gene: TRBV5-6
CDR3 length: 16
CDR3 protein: CASSPAPTGANYGYTF

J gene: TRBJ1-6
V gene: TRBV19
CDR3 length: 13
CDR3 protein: CASTEAWNSPLHF

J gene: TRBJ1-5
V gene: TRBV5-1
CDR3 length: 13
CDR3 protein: CASSLAGGQPQHF

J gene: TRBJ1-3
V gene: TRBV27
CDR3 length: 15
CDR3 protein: CASSLSRGSGNTIYF

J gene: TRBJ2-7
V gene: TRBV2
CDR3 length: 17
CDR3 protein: CASSDVTDRRSSYEQYF

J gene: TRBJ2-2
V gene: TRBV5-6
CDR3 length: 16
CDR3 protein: CASSSGQGALSGELFF

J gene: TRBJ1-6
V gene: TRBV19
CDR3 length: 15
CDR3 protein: CASSILAIFDSPLHF

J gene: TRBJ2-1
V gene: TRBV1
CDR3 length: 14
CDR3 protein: CTSSHERGGDEQFF

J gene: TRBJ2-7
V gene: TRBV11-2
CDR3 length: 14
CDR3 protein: CASSQDIRAHEQYF